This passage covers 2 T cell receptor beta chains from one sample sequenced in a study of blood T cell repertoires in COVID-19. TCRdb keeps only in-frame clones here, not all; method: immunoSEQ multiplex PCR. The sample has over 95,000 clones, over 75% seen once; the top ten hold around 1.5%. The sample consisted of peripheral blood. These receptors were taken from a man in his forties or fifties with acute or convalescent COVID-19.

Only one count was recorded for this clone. The CDR3 nucleotides are TGTGCCAGCAGCCAACTTTGGGGCGGGGATGGCTACACCTTC. This gives the protein CASSQLWGGDGYTF. The chain couples TRBV3-1 (or the pseudogene TRBV3-2) to TRBJ1-2; tentative D call: TRBD1 (5 bases). This CDR3 region has 14 residues. V lost 2 bases and J lost 6, with 13 bases in between. Germline loops: CDR1 LGHDT, CDR2 YNNKEL (reference sequence).

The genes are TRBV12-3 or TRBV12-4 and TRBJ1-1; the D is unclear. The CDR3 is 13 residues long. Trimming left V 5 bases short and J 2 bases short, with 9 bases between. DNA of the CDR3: TGTGCCAGCAGTCGGGATTTCAACACTGAAGCTTTCTTT. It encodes CASSRDFNTEAFF.